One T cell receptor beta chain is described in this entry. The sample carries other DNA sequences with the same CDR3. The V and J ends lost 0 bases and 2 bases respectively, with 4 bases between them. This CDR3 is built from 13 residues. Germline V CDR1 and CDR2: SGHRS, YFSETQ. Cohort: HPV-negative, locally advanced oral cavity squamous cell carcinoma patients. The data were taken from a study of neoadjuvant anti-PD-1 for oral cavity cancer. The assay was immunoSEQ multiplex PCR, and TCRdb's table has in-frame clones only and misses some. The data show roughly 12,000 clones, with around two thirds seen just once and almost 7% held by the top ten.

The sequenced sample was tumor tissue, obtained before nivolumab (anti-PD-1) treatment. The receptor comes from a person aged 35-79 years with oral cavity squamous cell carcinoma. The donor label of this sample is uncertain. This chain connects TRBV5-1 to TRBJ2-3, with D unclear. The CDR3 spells CASSLGFTDTQYF. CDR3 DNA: TGCGCCAGCAGCTTGGGGTTCACAGATACGCAGTATTTT.